Given below is one TCR beta chain in context. This sample is drawn from a study of T cells expressing NK-cell markers. TCRdb re-analyzed the 5' RACE reads; it lists each CDR3 protein once, without DNA. Its table records some 340,000 distinct CDR3 sequences. The germline V gene has CDR1 SNHLY and CDR2 FYNNEI. The CDR3 is 13 residues long. The chain is built from TRBV2 and TRBJ2-7. The sample consisted of blood T cells: a sorted CD56 or NKG2C T cell subset, CD4+ or CD8+ T cells, or bulk PBMC T cells (not recorded which). The clonotype originates from a man aged 18 to 69 in good health. The CDR3 reads CASRNFNAYEQYF.